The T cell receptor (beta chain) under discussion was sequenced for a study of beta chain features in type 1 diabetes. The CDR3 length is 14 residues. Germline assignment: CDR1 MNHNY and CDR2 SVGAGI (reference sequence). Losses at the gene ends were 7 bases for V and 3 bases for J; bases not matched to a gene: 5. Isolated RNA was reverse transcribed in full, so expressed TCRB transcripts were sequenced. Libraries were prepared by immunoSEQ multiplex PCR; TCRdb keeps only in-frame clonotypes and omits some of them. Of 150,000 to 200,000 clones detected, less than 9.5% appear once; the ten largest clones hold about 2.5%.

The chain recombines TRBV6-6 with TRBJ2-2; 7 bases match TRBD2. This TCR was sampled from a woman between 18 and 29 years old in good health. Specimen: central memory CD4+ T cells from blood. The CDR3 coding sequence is TGTGCCAGCAAGTGGCTAGCGGACACCGGGGAGCTGTTTTTT. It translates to CASKWLADTGELFF.